This T cell receptor (beta chain) was sequenced for a study of blood T cell repertoires in COVID-19. Study in general: Italy, Spain and the United States were the sources of the convalescent and acute COVID-19 samples.

Clones were read by immunoSEQ multiplex PCR, and TCRdb kept only the in-frame ones, dropping some. The repertoire holds approximately 150,000 clones, about 86% seen once, with 7% to 10% in the top ten. Germline values: CDR1 SGDLS, CDR2 YYNGEE. The V gene lost 0 bases and the J gene lost 6 bases, with 6 bases spanning the gap. This CDR3 has 12 amino acids. The chain is built from TRBV9 and TRBJ1-2; possible D gene TRBD1, 5 bases. Source material: peripheral blood. The receptor was derived from a woman aged 60 to 75 with acute or convalescent COVID-19. For the CDR3, the DNA is TGTGCCAGCAGCGTAGAGGGGAATGGCTACACCTTC. Translating it yields CASSVEGNGYTF.